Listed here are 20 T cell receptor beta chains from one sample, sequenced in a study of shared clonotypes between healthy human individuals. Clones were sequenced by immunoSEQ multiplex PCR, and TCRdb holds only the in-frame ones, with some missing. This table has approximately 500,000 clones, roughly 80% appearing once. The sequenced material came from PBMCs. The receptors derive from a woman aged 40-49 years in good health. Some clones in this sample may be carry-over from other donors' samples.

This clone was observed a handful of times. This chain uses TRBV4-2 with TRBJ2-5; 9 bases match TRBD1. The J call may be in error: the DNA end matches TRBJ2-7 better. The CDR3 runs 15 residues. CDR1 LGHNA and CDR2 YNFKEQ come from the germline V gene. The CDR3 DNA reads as TGTGCCAGCAGCCAGGGCGGGGGACAGGGTCGCGAGCAGTACTTC. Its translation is CASSQGGGQGREQYF.

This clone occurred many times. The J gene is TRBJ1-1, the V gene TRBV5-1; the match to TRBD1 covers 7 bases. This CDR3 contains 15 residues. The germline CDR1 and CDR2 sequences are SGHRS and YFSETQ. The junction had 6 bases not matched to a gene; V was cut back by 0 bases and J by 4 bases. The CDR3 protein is CASSLEGADSTEAFF. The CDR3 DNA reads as TGCGCCAGCAGCTTGGAGGGGGCAGACAGCACTGAAGCTTTCTTT.

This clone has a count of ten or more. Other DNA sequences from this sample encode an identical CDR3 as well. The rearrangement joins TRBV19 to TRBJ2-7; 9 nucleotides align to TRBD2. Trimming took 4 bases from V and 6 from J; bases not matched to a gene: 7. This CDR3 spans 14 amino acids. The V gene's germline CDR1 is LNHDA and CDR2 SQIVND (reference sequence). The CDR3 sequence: CASSTPGLAAEQYF. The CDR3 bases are TGTGCCAGTAGTACCCCGGGACTAGCAGCCGAGCAGTACTTC.

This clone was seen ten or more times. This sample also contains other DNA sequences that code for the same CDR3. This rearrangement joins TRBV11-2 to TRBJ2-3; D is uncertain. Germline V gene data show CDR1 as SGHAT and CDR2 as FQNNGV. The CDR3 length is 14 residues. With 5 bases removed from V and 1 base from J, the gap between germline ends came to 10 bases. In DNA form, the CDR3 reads TGTGCCAGCAGCCCCTTGGCCGGCACAGATACGCAGTATTTT. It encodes CASSPLAGTDTQYF.

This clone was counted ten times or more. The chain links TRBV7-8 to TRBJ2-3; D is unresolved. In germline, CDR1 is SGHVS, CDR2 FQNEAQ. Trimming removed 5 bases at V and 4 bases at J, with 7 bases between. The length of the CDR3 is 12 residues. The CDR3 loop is CASSHGSDTQYF. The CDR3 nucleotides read TGTGCCAGCAGCCACGGGTCAGATACGCAGTATTTT.

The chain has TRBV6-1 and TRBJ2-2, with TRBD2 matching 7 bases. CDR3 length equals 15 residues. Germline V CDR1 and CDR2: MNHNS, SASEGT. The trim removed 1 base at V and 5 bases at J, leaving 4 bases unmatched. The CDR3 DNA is TGTGCCAGCAGTGAAGGCGGGGGAGATACCGGGGAGCTGTTTTTT. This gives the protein CASSEGGGDTGELFF.

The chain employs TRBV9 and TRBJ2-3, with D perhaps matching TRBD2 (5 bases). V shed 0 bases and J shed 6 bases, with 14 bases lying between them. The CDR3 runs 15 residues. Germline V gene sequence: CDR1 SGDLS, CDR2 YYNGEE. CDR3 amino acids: CASSVAPAPGDTQYF. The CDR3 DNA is TGTGCCAGCAGCGTAGCTCCAGCCCCGGGGGATACGCAGTATTTT.

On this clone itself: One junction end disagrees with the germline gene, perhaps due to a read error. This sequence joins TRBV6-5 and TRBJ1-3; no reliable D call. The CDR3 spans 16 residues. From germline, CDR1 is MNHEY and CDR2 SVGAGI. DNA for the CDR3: TGTGCCAGCAGTTACTCGAGGATGGGGTCTGGAGACACCATATATTTT. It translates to CASSYSRMGSGDTIYF.

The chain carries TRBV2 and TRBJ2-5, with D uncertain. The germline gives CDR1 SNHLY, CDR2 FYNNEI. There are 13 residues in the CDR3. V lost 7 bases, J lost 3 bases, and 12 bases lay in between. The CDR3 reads CASIRLGKETQYF. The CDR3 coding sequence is TGTGCCAGCATCAGGCTAGGGAAAGAGACCCAGTACTTC.

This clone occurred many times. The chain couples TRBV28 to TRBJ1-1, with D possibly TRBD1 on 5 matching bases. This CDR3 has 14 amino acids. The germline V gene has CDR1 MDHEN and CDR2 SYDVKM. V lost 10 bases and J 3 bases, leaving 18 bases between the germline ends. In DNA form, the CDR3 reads TGTGCCACCCGGTCCGACCCAGGGCACACTGAAGCTTTCTTT. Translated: CATRSDPGHTEAFF.

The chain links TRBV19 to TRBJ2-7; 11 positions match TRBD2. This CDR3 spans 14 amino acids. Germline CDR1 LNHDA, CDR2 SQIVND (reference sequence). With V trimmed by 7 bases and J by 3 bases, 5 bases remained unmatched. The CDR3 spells CASNPGLADYEQYF. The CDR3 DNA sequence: TGTGCCAGTAACCCGGGACTAGCGGACTACGAGCAGTACTTC.

In nucleotides, the CDR3 is TGCGCCAGCAGCTTGGCAGGACAGAGATGGGCTATTGGCTACACCTTC. Amino acid sequence: CASSLAGQRWAIGYTF. J is TRBJ1-2 and V is TRBV5-1; a weak D match, TRBD1 (6 bases). The CDR3 totals 16 residues. Germline loops: CDR1 SGHRS, CDR2 YFSETQ. Trimming cost V 0 bases and J 7 bases, with 19 bases left between them.

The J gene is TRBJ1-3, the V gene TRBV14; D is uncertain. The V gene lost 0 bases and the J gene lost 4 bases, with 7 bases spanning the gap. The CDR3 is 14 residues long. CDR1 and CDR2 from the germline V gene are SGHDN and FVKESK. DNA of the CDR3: TGTGCCAGCAGCCAAGAACTCGGAGGAAACACCATATATTTT. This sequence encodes CASSQELGGNTIYF.

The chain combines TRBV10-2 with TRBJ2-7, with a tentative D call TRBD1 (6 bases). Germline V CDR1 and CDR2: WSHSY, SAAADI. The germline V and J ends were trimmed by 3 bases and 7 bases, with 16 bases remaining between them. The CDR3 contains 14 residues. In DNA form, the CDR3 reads TGCGCCAGCAGTGATGGCAGGGGACGATGGGAGCAGTACTTC. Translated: CASSDGRGRWEQYF.

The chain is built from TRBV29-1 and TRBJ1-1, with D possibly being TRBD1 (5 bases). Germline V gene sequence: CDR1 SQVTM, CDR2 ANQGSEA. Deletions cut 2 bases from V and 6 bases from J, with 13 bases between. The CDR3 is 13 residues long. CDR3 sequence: CSVEPSQGAEAFF. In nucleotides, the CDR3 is TGCAGCGTTGAACCCAGCCAAGGGGCTGAAGCTTTCTTT.

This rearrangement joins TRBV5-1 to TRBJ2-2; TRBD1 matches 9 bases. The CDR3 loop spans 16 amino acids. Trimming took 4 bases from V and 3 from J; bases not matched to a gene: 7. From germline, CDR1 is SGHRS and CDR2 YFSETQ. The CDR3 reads CASSARTGVDTGELFF. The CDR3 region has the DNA TGCGCCAGCAGCGCACGGACAGGGGTTGACACCGGGGAGCTGTTTTTT. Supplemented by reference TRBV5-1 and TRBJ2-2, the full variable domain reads KAGVTQTPRYLIKTRGQQVTLSCSPISGHRSVSWYQQTPGQGLQFLFEYFSETQRNKGNFPGRFSGRQFSNSRSEMNVSTLELGDSALYLCASSARTGVDTGELFFGEGSRLTVL.

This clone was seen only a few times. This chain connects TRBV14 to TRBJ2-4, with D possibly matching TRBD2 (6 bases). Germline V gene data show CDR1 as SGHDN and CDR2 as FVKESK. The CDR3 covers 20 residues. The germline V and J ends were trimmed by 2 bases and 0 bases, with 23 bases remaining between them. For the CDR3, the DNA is TGTGCCAGCAGCCAAATGTGGTCCCCATGGGAGGCGATAGCCAAAAACATTCAGTACTTC. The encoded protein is CASSQMWSPWEAIAKNIQYF. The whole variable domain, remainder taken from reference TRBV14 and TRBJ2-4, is EAGVTQFPSHSVIEKGQTVTLRCDPISGHDNLYWYRRVMGKEIKFLLHFVKESKQDESGMPNNRFLAERTGGTYSTLKVQPAELEDSGVYFCASSQMWSPWEAIAKNIQYFGAGTRLSVL.

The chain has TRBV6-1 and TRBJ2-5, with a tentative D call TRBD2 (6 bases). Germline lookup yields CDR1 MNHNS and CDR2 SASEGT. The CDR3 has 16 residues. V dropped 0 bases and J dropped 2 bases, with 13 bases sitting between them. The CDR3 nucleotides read TGTGCCAGCAGTGAAGCACGGGCTAGCGTACAAGAGACCCAGTACTTC. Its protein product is CASSEARASVQETQYF.

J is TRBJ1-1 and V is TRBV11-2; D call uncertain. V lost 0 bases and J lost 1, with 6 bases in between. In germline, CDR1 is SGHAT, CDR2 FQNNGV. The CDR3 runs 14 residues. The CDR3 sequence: CASSLDWGNTEAFF. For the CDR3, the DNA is TGTGCCAGCAGCTTAGATTGGGGGAACACTGAAGCTTTCTTT.

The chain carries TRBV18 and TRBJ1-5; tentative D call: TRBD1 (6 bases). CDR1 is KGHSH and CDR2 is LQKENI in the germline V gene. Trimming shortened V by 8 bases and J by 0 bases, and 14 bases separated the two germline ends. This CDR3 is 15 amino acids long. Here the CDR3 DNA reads TGTGCCAGCCCCAACAGGGTCCCTAGCAATCAGCCCCAGCATTTT. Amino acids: CASPNRVPSNQPQHF. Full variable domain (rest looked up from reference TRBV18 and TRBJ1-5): NAGVMQNPRHLVRRRGQEARLRCSPMKGHSHVYWYRQLPEEGLKFMVYLQKENIIDESGMPKERFSAEFPKEGPSILRIQQVVRGDSAAYFCASPNRVPSNQPQHFGDGTRLSIL.